The next 17 T cell receptor beta chains were all read from a single sample in a study of Ad26.COV2.S vaccination and SARS-CoV-2 variants. Profiled with immunoSEQ multiplex PCR; TCRdb holds only in-frame clones, not every one. The data hold about 260,000 clones, with around nine tenths observed a single time. Treatment denoted: around 19 received Ad26.COV2.S at low or high dose, single or two shots; about five received placebo; per-sample allocation not given. At day 63 after the first vaccine or placebo injection, samples were drawn. The material sequenced was peripheral blood, taken in a trial of Ad26.COV2.S vaccine versus placebo. The receptors were sampled from a person aged 18 to 59 who received the Ad26.COV2.S COVID-19 vaccine or a placebo.

The rearrangement links TRBV5-1 to TRBJ1-2; D possibly corresponds to TRBD1 (6 bases). V lost 3 bases to trimming and J lost 3 bases, with 9 bases between them. Germline V gene lookup returns CDR1 SGHRS and CDR2 YFSETQ. The CDR3 is 13 amino acids. The CDR3 here is CASSYSGDYGYTF. The DNA of the CDR3 is TGCGCCAGCAGCTATTCAGGGGACTATGGCTACACCTTC.

The rearrangement links TRBV4-2 to TRBJ1-5, with 10 positions matching TRBD1. The length of the CDR3 is 16 residues. J lost 3 bases, V lost 1 base, and 3 bases had no gene match. Germline CDR1 and CDR2: LGHNA and YNFKEQ. The CDR3 region has the DNA TGTGCCAGCAGCCAAGCCGGGACAGGGGTCAATCAGCCCCAGCATTTT. It translates to CASSQAGTGVNQPQHF.

In this sample, this clone turned up a few times. V gene TRBV5-1 combines with J gene TRBJ1-1; TRBD1 is a possible D gene (5 bases). The CDR3 consists of 13 residues. Trimming took 3 bases from V and 2 from J, leaving 8 bases between them. The germline CDR1 and CDR2 sequences are SGHRS and YFSETQ. The CDR3 nucleotides are TGCGCCAGCAGCTGGGGACCTAACACTGAAGCTTTCTTT. It translates to CASSWGPNTEAFF.

Worth noting for this clone: The same CDR3 arises from other DNA sequences in this sample as well. The J gene is TRBJ1-5, the V gene TRBV7-2; D is ambiguous. V was shortened by 1 base and J by 2 bases, with 6 bases between the two germline ends. Looked up from germline, CDR1 is SGHTA and CDR2 is FQGNSA. This CDR3 spans 14 amino acids. As DNA, the CDR3 is TGTGCCAGCAGCTTAGTCGGTGGCAATCAGCCCCAGCATTTT. It yields the protein CASSLVGGNQPQHF. Drawing the rest from reference TRBV7-2 and TRBJ1-5, the complete variable domain is GAGVSQSPSNKVTEKGKDVELRCDPISGHTALYWYRQSLGQGLEFLIYFQGNSAPDKSGLPSDRFSAERTGGSVSTLTIQRTQQEDSAVYLCASSLVGGNQPQHFGDGTRLSIL.

The V gene is TRBV5-1, the J gene TRBJ2-7; a possible D gene is TRBD2 (6 bases). V was clipped by 0 bases and J by 9 bases, with 13 bases between them. Germline assignment: CDR1 SGHRS and CDR2 YFSETQ. This CDR3 contains 13 residues. For the CDR3, the DNA is TGCGCCAGCAGCTTGGCTGGGGGGAGTGGGCAGTACTTC. Its protein product is CASSLAGGSGQYF. The entire variable domain, with the rest obtained from reference TRBV5-1 and TRBJ2-7, is as follows: KAGVTQTPRYLIKTRGQQVTLSCSPISGHRSVSWYQQTPGQGLQFLFEYFSETQRNKGNFPGRFSGRQFSNSRSEMNVSTLELGDSALYLCASSLAGGSGQYFGPGTRLTVT.

This clone showed up just a few times. This sequence joins TRBV2 and TRBJ1-2; TRBD1 aligns across 8 bases. This CDR3 has 15 amino acids. The V segment lost 0 bases and the J segment 4 bases; nucleotides outside the gene matches: 4. CDR1 and CDR2 from the germline V gene are SNHLY and FYNNEI. CDR3 sequence (DNA): TGTGCCAGCAGTGAAGCCTCGACAGGGGCCTATGGCTACACCTTC. It encodes CASSEASTGAYGYTF.

The gene calls are TRBV12-5 and TRBJ2-5; D uncertain. The CDR3 extends over 11 amino acids. Germline CDR1 is LGHNT and CDR2 is FRNRAP. V lost 1 base, J lost 3 bases, and 0 bases lay in between. The CDR3 region has the DNA TGTGCTAGTGGTTTGGAAGAGACCCAGTACTTC. It is translated as CASGLEETQYF.

This clone was counted between two and nine times. The chain has TRBV6-6 and TRBJ2-1; D gene unclear. This CDR3 region has 13 residues. Trimming pared 0 bases from V and 12 bases from J, leaving 12 bases between. Germline V gene data show CDR1 as MNHNY and CDR2 as SVGAGI (reference sequence). In nucleotides, the CDR3 is TGTGCCAGCAGTTACTCCTCCGCCTCGGCGCAGTTCTTC. Protein: CASSYSSASAQFF.

The gene calls are TRBV4-3 and TRBJ2-1; no reliable D call. CDR1 and CDR2 from the germline V gene are LGHNA and YSLEER. The CDR3 totals 17 residues. The germline V and J ends were trimmed by 0 bases and 0 bases, with 12 bases remaining between them. The CDR3 DNA reads TGCGCCAGCAGCCAAGATTACCCGTACTTCTCCTACAATGAGCAGTTCTTC. It codes for CASSQDYPYFSYNEQFF.

CDR3 sequence: CASSQLTSGKGCTDTQYF. As DNA, the CDR3 is TGCGCCAGCAGTCAGCTGACTAGCGGAAAAGGCTGCACAGATACGCAGTATTTT. The V and J genes are TRBV23-1 and TRBJ2-3, with 9 bases that match TRBD2. TRBV23-1 qualifies as an ORF whose function is uncertain. The length of the CDR3 is 18 residues. Trimming removed 3 bases from V and 1 base from J; junction bases left unmatched: 11.

This clone appeared once. The chain recombines TRBV18 with TRBJ1-4, with D perhaps matching TRBD1 (6 bases). The CDR3 is 15 amino acids. CDR1 is KGHSH, CDR2 LQKENI, per germline. Trimming left V 7 bases short and J 0 bases short, with 12 bases between. The chain's CDR3 is CASLPRQATNEKLFF. The CDR3 bases are TGTGCCAGCTTACCCAGACAGGCAACTAATGAAAAACTGTTTTTT.

The V call is TRBV7-2, the J call TRBJ2-5; 9 bases agree with TRBD2. Germline V gene data show CDR1 as SGHTA and CDR2 as FQGNSA. The CDR3 contains 15 residues. V lost 2 bases to trimming and J lost 5 bases; unmatched junction nucleotides: 6. The DNA for the CDR3 is TGTGCCAGCAGCTTAAATGCGGGAGGGAGGGAGACCCAGTACTTC. Translating it yields CASSLNAGGRETQYF. Complete variable domain (other parts from reference TRBV7-2 and TRBJ2-5): GAGVSQSPSNKVTEKGKDVELRCDPISGHTALYWYRQSLGQGLEFLIYFQGNSAPDKSGLPSDRFSAERTGGSVSTLTIQRTQQEDSAVYLCASSLNAGGRETQYFGPGTRLLVL.

The V call is TRBV6-2 or TRBV6-3, the J call TRBJ2-4; 9 bases map to TRBD2. V shed 2 bases and J 8 bases; nucleotides not matched to a gene: 22. The germline gives CDR1 MNHEY, CDR2 SVGEGT. The CDR3 contains 20 residues. The CDR3 sequence: CASSYPEAVRGGFHGDIQYF. CDR3 nucleotide sequence: TGTGCCAGCAGTTACCCCGAGGCGGTGCGGGGGGGCTTCCATGGGGACATTCAGTACTTC.

This chain connects TRBV6-2 or TRBV6-3 to TRBJ2-7, with D possibly TRBD2 on 6 matching bases. The V gene lost 0 bases and the J gene lost 0 bases, with 15 bases spanning the gap. The CDR3 is 17 amino acids. Germline values: CDR1 MNHEY, CDR2 SVGEGT. CDR3 loop: CASSYSPQSSGSYEQYF. CDR3 coding DNA: TGTGCCAGCAGTTACTCCCCCCAGAGTAGCGGCTCCTACGAGCAGTACTTC.

This rearrangement joins TRBV7-9 to TRBJ1-6; maybe TRBD1 (5 bases). The CDR3 runs 14 residues. Per germline, CDR1 SEHNR and CDR2 FQNEAQ (reference sequence). V was trimmed by 4 bases and J by 10 bases, leaving 14 bases between them. The CDR3 DNA follows: TGTGCCAGCAGCTCGACAGCGCTATTATCACCCCTCCACTTT. This translates into CASSSTALLSPLHF.

This chain connects TRBV2 to TRBJ1-4; no clear D. Germline CDR1 reads SNHLY; CDR2 reads FYNNEI. This CDR3 contains 11 residues. V shed 10 bases and J shed 4 bases, with 7 bases lying between them. In DNA form, the CDR3 reads TGTGCCACCACTATTAATGAAAAACTGTTTTTT. Its translation is CATTINEKLFF.

This clone was detected a few times. The V call is TRBV4-1, the J call TRBJ1-3, with 9 bases aligning to TRBD1. The CDR3 has 15 residues. The germline gives CDR1 MGHRA, CDR2 YSYEKL. V lost 5 bases, J lost 6 bases, and 8 bases stayed unmatched. The CDR3 is CASSATGGWENTIYF. CDR3 coding DNA: TGCGCCAGCAGCGCCACAGGGGGCTGGGAAAACACCATATATTTT.